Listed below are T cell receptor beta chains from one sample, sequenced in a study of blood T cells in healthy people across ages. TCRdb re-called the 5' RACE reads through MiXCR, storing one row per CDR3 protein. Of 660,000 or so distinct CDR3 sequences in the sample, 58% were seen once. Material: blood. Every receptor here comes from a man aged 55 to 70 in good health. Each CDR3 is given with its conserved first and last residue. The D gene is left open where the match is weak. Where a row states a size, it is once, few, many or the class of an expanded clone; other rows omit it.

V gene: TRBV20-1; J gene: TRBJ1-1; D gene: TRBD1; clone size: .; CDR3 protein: CSARDGDRLLMNTEAFF; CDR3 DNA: TGCAGTGCTAGAGATGGGGACAGGCTTTTGATGAACACTGAAGCTTTCTTT
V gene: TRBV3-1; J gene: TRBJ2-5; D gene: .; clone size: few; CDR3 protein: CASSQASARETQYF; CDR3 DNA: TGTGCCAGCAGCCAAGCAAGCGCCCGGGAGACCCAGTACTTC
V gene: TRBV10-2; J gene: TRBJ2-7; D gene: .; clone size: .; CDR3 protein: CASSRGTPSYEQYF; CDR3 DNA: TGCGCCAGCAGTCGCGGGACACCATCCTACGAGCAGTACTTC
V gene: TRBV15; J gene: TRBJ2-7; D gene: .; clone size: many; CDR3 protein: CATSRERGREQYF; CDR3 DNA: TGTGCCACCAGCAGAGAAAGGGGACGGGAGCAGTACTTC
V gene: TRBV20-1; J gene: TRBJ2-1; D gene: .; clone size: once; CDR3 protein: CSSSGLSLNEQFF; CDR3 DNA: TGCAGTTCCAGTGGCCTTTCCCTCAATGAGCAGTTCTTC
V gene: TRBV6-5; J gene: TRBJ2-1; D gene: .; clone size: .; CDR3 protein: CASSFGQGLVPYNEQFF; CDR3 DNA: TGTGCCAGCAGTTTCGGGCAAGGCCTAGTCCCCTACAATGAGCAGTTCTTC
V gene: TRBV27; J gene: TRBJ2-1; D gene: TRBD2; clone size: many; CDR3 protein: CASSSRLASSYNEQFF; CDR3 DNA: TGTGCCAGCAGTTCGCGACTAGCGAGCTCCTACAATGAGCAGTTCTTC
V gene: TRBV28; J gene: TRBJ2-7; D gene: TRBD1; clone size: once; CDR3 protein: CASSLFRDRAHEQYF; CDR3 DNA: TGTGCCAGCAGTTTGTTTCGGGACAGAGCCCACGAGCAGTACTTC
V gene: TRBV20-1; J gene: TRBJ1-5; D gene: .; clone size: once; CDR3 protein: CSATGDNQPQHF; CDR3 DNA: TGCAGTGCTACGGGGGACAATCAGCCCCAGCATTTT
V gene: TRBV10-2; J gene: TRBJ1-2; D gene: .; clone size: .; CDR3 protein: CASRDHGQSYGYTF; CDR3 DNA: TGCGCCAGCAGGGACCACGGACAGTCCTATGGCTACACCTTC
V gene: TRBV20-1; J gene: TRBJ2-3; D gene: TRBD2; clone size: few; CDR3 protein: CSAENSGGARDTQYF; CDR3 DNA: TGCAGTGCCGAGAATAGCGGGGGGGCAAGGGATACGCAGTATTTT
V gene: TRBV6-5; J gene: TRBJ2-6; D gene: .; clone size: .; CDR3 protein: CASSYSRATGANVLTF; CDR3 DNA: TGTGCCAGCAGTTACTCGAGAGCGACTGGGGCCAACGTCCTGACTTTC
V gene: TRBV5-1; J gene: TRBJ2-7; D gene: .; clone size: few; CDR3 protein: CASSLGVDTYEQYF; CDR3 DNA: TGCGCCAGCAGCTTGGGGGTCGATACCTACGAGCAGTACTTC
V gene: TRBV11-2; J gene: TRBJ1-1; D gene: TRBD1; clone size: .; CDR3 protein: CASSRTGLEAFF; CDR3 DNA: TGTGCCAGCAGCCGGACAGGGCTTGAAGCTTTCTTT
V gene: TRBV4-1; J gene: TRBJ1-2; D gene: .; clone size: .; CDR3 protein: CASSQVGRSLGGYTF; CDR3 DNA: TGCGCCAGCAGCCAAGTGGGCAGGTCCTTGGGTGGCTACACCTTC
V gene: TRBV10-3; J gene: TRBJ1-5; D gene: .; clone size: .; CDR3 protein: CAISESRGNSLINQPQHF; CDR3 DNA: TGTGCCATCAGTGAGTCTCGGGGCAACTCCTTAATCAATCAGCCCCAGCATTTT
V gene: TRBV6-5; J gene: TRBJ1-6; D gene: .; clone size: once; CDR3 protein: CASSYGGVGSPLHF; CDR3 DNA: TGTGCCAGCAGTTACGGCGGGGTTGGGTCACCCCTCCACTTT
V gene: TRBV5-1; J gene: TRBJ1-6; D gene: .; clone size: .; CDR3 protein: CASSLSPGAVDSPLHF; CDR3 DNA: TGCGCCAGCAGCTTGTCCCCGGGGGCGGTGGATTCACCCCTCCACTTT
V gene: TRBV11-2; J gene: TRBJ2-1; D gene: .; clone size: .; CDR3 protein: CASSLSGRNEQFF; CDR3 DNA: TGTGCCAGCAGCTTGTCGGGGCGGAATGAGCAGTTCTTC
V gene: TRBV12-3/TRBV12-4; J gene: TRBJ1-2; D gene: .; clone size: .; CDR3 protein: CASRRSMGGHYGYPF; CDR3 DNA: TGTGCCAGCCGGAGGTCCATGGGAGGACACTATGGCTACCCCTTC
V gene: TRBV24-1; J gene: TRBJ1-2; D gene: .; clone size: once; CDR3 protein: CATSPGPGRNYGYTF; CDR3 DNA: TGTGCCACCAGCCCGGGGCCGGGACGAAACTATGGCTACACCTTC
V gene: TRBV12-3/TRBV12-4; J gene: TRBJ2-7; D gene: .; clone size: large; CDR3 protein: CASSFQGREQYF; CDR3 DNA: TGTGCCAGCAGTTTCCAGGGGAGAGAGCAGTACTTC
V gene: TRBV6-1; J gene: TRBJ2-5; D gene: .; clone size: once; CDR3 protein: CASTRQFGDTYQETQYF; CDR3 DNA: TGTGCCAGCACGAGGCAGTTCGGGGACACTTACCAAGAGACCCAGTACTTC
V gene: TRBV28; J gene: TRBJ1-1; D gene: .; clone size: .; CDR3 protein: CASTTENTEAFF; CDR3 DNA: TGTGCCAGCACCACCGAAAACACTGAAGCTTTCTTT
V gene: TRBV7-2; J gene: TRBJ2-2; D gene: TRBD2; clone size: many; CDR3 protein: CASSRRAGRNTGELFF; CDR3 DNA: TGTGCCAGCAGCCGCCGAGCGGGGCGCAACACCGGGGAGCTGTTTTTT
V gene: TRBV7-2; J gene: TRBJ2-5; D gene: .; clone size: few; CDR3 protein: CASSPDKMRTQYF; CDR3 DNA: TGTGCCAGCAGCCCTGACAAGATGCGGACCCAGTACTTC
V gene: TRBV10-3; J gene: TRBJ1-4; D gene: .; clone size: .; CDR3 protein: CAISESWGANEKLFF; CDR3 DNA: TGTGCCATCAGTGAATCGTGGGGAGCTAATGAAAAACTGTTTTTT
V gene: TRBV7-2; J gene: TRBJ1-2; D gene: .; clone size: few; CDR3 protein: CASSLGSQGGYGYTF; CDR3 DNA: TGTGCCAGCAGCTTAGGTTCACAGGGAGGCTATGGCTACACCTTC
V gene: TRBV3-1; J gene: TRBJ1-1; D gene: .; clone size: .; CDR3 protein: CASSHSPTGNTEAFF; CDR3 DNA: TGTGCCAGCAGCCATAGTCCGACAGGAAACACTGAAGCTTTCTTT
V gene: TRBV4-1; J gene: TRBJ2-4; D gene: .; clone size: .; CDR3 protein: CASSQDRGGGGIQYF; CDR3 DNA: TGCGCCAGCAGCCAAGATCGAGGGGGAGGGGGCATTCAGTACTTC
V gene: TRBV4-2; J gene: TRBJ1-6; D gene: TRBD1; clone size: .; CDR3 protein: CASSQDPTGGTYNSPLHF; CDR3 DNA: TGTGCCAGCAGCCAAGACCCGACAGGGGGGACCTATAATTCACCCCTCCACTTT
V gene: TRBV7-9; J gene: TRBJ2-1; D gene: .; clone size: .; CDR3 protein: CASSFRGGSNEQFF; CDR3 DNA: TGTGCCAGCAGCTTCAGGGGGGGCAGCAATGAGCAGTTCTTC
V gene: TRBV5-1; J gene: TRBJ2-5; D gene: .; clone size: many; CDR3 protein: CASSIQETQYF; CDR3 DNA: TGTGCCAGCAGCATACAAGAGACCCAGTACTTC
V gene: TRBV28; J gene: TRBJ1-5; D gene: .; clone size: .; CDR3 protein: CASSLTPRSNQPQHF; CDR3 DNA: TGTGCCAGCAGTTTGACGCCCAGGAGCAATCAGCCCCAGCATTTT
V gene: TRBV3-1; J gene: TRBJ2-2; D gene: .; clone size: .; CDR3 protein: CASSQQAAAGELFF; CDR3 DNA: TGTGCCAGCAGCCAACAGGCCGCAGCCGGGGAGCTGTTTTTT
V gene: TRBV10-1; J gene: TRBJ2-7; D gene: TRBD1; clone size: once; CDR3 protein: CASSAGTELEQYF; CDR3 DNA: TGCGCCAGCAGTGCCGGGACAGAGTTGGAGCAGTACTTC
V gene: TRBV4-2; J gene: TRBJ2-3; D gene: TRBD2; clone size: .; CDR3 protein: CASSQDGTSGVLDTQYF; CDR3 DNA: TGTGCCAGCAGCCAAGACGGGACTAGCGGGGTGTTGGATACGCAGTATTTT
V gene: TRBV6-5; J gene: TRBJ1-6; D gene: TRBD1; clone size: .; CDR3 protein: CASSYSGTGDSPLHF; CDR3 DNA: TGTGCCAGCAGTTACTCCGGGACAGGGGATTCACCCCTCCACTTT
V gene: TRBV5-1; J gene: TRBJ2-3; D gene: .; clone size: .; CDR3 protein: CASSLVYRESTDTQYF; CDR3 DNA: TGCGCCAGCAGCTTGGTCTACAGGGAGAGCACAGATACGCAGTATTTT
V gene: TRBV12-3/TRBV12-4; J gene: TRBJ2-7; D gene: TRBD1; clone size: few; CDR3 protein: CASSLTGTAEQYF; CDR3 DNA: TGTGCCAGCAGTTTAACGGGGACAGCCGAGCAGTACTTC